The clone carrying this TCR beta chain was detected only a few times. Its specificity is not known. This sample was taken from a study of T cells in Graves' hyperthyroidism and ophthalmopathy. General observations from the study: With a median lead of 6.5 months before onset, the model predicted ophthalmopathy. Blood also showed most of the thyroid clonotypes that were expanded above 0.001.

Duration under 3 months, a NOSPECS grade of at least 4, and a Clinical Activity Score of at least 3 characterized the ophthalmopathy patients. RNA transcripts were the template for amplifying TCR beta CDR3 regions. The TCR CDR3 was amplified in a first-round RT-PCR using the HTBI primer set. TCRdb called the multiplex PCR reads again in MiXCR, with one record for every CDR3 protein. The repertoire holds 450,000 to 600,000 distinct CDR3 sequences, with just under 20% as singletons. Trimming cost V 3 bases and J 5 bases, with 15 bases left between them. In germline, CDR1 is KGHSH, CDR2 LQKENI. This CDR3 region has 15 residues.

This chain joins TRBV18 and TRBJ2-3; TRBD1 might be the D (6 bases). Sequencing was performed on blood. This TCR derives from a man aged 35 to 55 with Graves' ophthalmopathy. The CDR3 coding sequence is TGTGCCAGCTCACCGCAACTGGACAGCCAAGATACGCAGTATTTT. Protein: CASSPQLDSQDTQYF.